This T cell receptor beta chain was captured in a study of control samples from healthy donors and cancer patients. Using immunoSEQ multiplex PCR, the repertoire was profiled, and TCRdb retains in-frame clones only, with some absent. The data contain approximately 85,000 clones, roughly 89% of them singletons. CDR3 length: 16 residues. V was shortened by 2 bases and J by 0 bases, with 14 bases between the two germline ends. Germline loops: CDR1 MGHRA, CDR2 YSYEKL. Sequenced sample: blood. The J gene is TRBJ2-7, the V gene TRBV4-1; D unresolved. The sequence was collected from a woman aged 55-69 years in good health. The CDR3 loop reads CASSQTPDPRSYEQYF. CDR3 coding DNA: TGCGCCAGCAGCCAAACTCCGGATCCCCGCTCCTACGAGCAGTACTTC.